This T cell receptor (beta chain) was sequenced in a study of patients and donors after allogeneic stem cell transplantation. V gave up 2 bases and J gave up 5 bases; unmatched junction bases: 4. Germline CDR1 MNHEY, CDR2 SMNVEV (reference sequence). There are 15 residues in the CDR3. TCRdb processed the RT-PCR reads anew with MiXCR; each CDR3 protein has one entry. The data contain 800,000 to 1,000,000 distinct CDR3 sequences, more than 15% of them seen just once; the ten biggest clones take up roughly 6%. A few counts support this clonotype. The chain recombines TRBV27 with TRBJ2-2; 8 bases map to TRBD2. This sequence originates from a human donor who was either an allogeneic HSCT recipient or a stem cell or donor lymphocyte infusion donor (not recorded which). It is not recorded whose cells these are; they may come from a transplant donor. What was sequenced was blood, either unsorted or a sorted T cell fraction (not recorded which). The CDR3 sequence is CASSLSGSWTGELFF. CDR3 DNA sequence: TGTGCCAGCAGTTTAAGCGGGAGTTGGACCGGGGAGCTGTTTTTT.